This record looks at one T cell receptor beta chain sequence and its context. The record originates from a study of T-cell reconstitution after alpha-beta-depleted transplantation in children. The CDR3 covers 15 residues. Germline V gene data show CDR1 as SGHTA and CDR2 as FQGNSA. Trimming stripped 2 bases from V and 4 bases from J, with 13 bases between. A TCRbeta library incorporating unique molecular identifiers was prepared. A single record per CDR3 protein comes from TCRdb applying MiXCR to the PCR reads. The sample contains roughly 200,000 distinct CDR3 sequences, roughly 7.5% of which appear only once.

The chain combines TRBV7-2 with TRBJ2-3, with D perhaps matching TRBD1 or TRBD2 (5 bases each). The receptor comes from a human donor who donated a stem cell graft to a child with Wiskott-Aldrich syndrome. The sequences come from PBMCs from the stem cell graft donor, collected from the stem cell graft. The chain's CDR3 is CASSLLEGWSDTQYF. Written as DNA, the CDR3 is TGTGCCAGCAGCTTATTAGAGGGGTGGTCAGATACGCAGTATTTT.